This TCR beta chain stems from a study of blood T cells in healthy people across ages. Findings and limits, study-wide: Naive and antigen-experienced cells were not separated, limiting conclusive comparison. From one million sequenced T cells, diversity estimates were lower bounds.

As for this clonotype: Its specificity is unknown.

Next came a second PCR, run for about 7 to 12 cycles, which used a sample-barcoded 5' primer along with a J-beta primer mix. One entry per CDR3 protein, called by TCRdb with MiXCR from the 5' RACE reads. The table has around 1,000,000 distinct CDR3 sequences, 35% to 40% seen once. This receptor was identified in a man between 18 and 29 years old in good health. The sample was blood.

CDR3 residues: CASSQDNRADEQFF. CDR3 nucleotide sequence: TGCGCCAGCAGCCAAGATAACAGGGCGGATGAGCAGTTCTTC. J is TRBJ2-1 and V is TRBV4-3; the D gene is possibly TRBD1 (6 bases). Per germline, CDR1 LGHNA and CDR2 YSLEER. This CDR3 has 14 residues. V was cut by 0 bases and J by 8 bases, with 11 bases left in between.